These 26 T cell receptor beta chains were all obtained from the same sample, sequenced in a study of regulatory T cells in long-lasting Graves disease. Through Arm-PCR of CDR3 regions and iRepertoire HTBI primers, TCR beta libraries were built. TCRdb independently ran MiXCR on the multiplex PCR reads; one entry per CDR3 protein. The data contain 700,000 or so distinct CDR3 sequences, 30% of them singletons. Time point given: persistent/refractory GD, antithyroid drugs over 5 years with positive TRAb. The TCR library used RNA extracted from PBMCs. This sample comprised peripheral blood mononuclear cells (PBMCs), obtained when the disease was refractory, from a patient treated with antithyroid drugs. The receptors were sampled from a female donor with Graves disease.

The J gene is TRBJ1-2, the V gene TRBV15; D is unclear. The CDR3 length is 12 residues. Trimming cost V 5 bases and J 5 bases, with 9 bases left between them. The germline V gene has CDR1 LNHNV and CDR2 YYDKDF (reference sequence). DNA of the CDR3: TGTGCCACCAGCCCCAACAGATATGGCTACACCTTC. It specifies CATSPNRYGYTF.

This clonotype occurred many times. V is TRBV12-5 and J is TRBJ1-5; TRBD1 aligns across 7 bases. The V segment lost 6 bases and the J segment 2 bases; nucleotides outside the gene matches: 1. Germline CDR1 reads LGHNT; CDR2 reads FRNRAP. This CDR3 comprises 13 residues. In DNA, the CDR3 is TGTGCTAGTGGCACAGGGGGCAATCAGCCCCAGCATTTT. It yields the protein CASGTGGNQPQHF.

This sequence joins TRBV20-1 and TRBJ1-4, with D possibly matching TRBD1 (6 bases). The CDR3 sequence is 14 residues long. Trimming pared 3 bases from V and 5 bases from J, leaving 13 bases between. Germline V gives CDR1 DFQATT, CDR2 SNEGSKA (reference sequence). CDR3 DNA sequence: TGCAGTGCTAGTATTCGCCAGGGGAATGAAAAACTGTTTTTT. This translates into CSASIRQGNEKLFF.

The chain recombines TRBV7-9 with TRBJ1-1; D possibly corresponds to TRBD1 (6 bases). This CDR3 is built from 15 residues. Germline CDR1 and CDR2: SEHNR and FQNEAQ (reference sequence). The V gene lost 7 bases and the J gene lost 0 bases, with 15 bases spanning the gap. The DNA of the CDR3 is TGTGCCAGCAACCTCTTCGGGGGCATGAACACTGAAGCTTTCTTT. This encodes CASNLFGGMNTEAFF.

The rearrangement links TRBV30 to TRBJ1-1, with D perhaps matching TRBD1 (6 bases). The CDR3 sequence is 15 residues long. The V gene's germline CDR1 is GTSNPN and CDR2 SVGIG (reference sequence). Trimming shortened V by 2 bases and J by 1 base, and 14 bases separated the two germline ends. The CDR3 region has the DNA TGTGCCTGGAGTCAGGACAGACGCGGGAACACTGAAGCTTTCTTT. This encodes CAWSQDRRGNTEAFF.

This clonotype was counted ten times or more. The gene calls are TRBV28 and TRBJ1-5; no firm D call. V lost 5 bases and J lost 5, with 4 bases in between. The CDR3 consists of 11 residues. In germline, CDR1 is MDHEN, CDR2 SYDVKM. CDR3 protein: CASSEDQPQHF. The CDR3 DNA reads TGTGCCAGCAGTGAGGATCAGCCCCAGCATTTT.

The V and J genes are TRBV2 and TRBJ1-5; possible D gene TRBD1, 5 bases. V was pared by 3 bases and J by 7 bases, with 13 bases between. Per the germline V gene, CDR1 is SNHLY and CDR2 is FYNNEI. CDR3 length equals 14 residues. CDR3 sequence reads: CASSEFQGWQPQHF. The DNA of the CDR3 is TGTGCCAGCAGTGAGTTCCAGGGATGGCAGCCCCAGCATTTT.

This clonotype was observed at least ten times. The chain combines TRBV6-5 with TRBJ1-2; tentatively, D is TRBD1 (5 bases). Germline CDR1 and CDR2: MNHEY and SVGAGI. Trimming left V 0 bases short and J 7 bases short, with 18 bases between. The CDR3 length is 16 residues. The CDR3, as DNA: TGTGCCAGCAGTTACTCGGGGGGGGTGCTCGTATCTGGCTACACCTTC. Translation gives CASSYSGGVLVSGYTF.

The rearrangement links TRBV29-1 to TRBJ1-2; maybe TRBD1 (6 bases). The V gene lost 4 bases and the J gene lost 4 bases, with 16 bases spanning the gap. Germline values: CDR1 SQVTM, CDR2 ANQGSEA. The CDR3 has 14 residues. CDR3 sequence reads: CSVGMGGRAYGYTF. Written as DNA, the CDR3 is TGCAGCGTTGGGATGGGGGGGCGCGCCTATGGCTACACCTTC. The full variable domain, completed using reference TRBV29-1 and TRBJ1-2, is SAVISQKPSRDICQRGTSLTIQCQVDSQVTMMFWYRQQPGQSLTLIATANQGSEATYESGFVIDKFPISRPNLTFSTLTVSNMSPEDSSIYLCSVGMGGRAYGYTFGSGTRLTVV.

The J gene is TRBJ1-1, the V gene TRBV29-1; D not certain. The CDR3 has 13 residues. V lost 3 bases and J lost 7, with 15 bases in between. CDR1 and CDR2 from the germline V gene are SQVTM and ANQGSEA. CDR3 coding DNA: TGCAGCGTTGATAGGCAGACCTACGGTGAAGCTTTCTTT. This gives the protein CSVDRQTYGEAFF.

This clonotype appeared a few times. The chain employs TRBV5-1 and TRBJ1-2; the D is unclear. Germline values: CDR1 SGHRS, CDR2 YFSETQ. This CDR3 has 12 amino acids. V was clipped by 4 bases and J by 1 base, with 5 bases between them. CDR3 DNA sequence: TGCGCCAGCAGCGCCCTTAACTATGGCTACACCTTC. It specifies CASSALNYGYTF.

This clonotype showed up just a few times. Here the CDR3 DNA reads TGTGCCAGCAGTACCCTGGGGGGGGTAAATCAGCCCCAGCATTTT. Translation: CASSTLGGVNQPQHF. J is TRBJ1-5 and V is TRBV6-1, with D tentatively TRBD1 (5 bases). The CDR3 extends over 15 amino acids. Germline V CDR1 and CDR2: MNHNS, SASEGT. V was cut by 5 bases and J by 4 bases, with 15 bases left in between.

The genes are TRBV2 and TRBJ2-7; 11 bases line up with TRBD2. Germline CDR1 is SNHLY and CDR2 is FYNNEI. This CDR3 contains 18 residues. The ends lost 1 base at V and 3 bases at J; junction bases unmatched: 11. CDR3 amino acids: CASSEVVTSGRVGYEQYF. CDR3 DNA: TGTGCCAGCAGTGAAGTTGTTACTAGCGGGAGAGTCGGCTACGAGCAGTACTTC. Using reference TRBV2 and TRBJ2-7 for the parts outside the CDR3, the full variable domain is EPEVTQTPSHQVTQMGQEVILRCVPISNHLYFYWYRQILGQKVEFLVSFYNNEISEKSEIFDDQFSVERPDGSNFTLKIRSTKLEDSAMYFCASSEVVTSGRVGYEQYFGPGTRLTVT.

The chain uses TRBV4-1 and TRBJ1-6, with D possibly matching TRBD1 (5 bases). Germline CDR1 and CDR2: MGHRA and YSYEKL. Trimming left V 4 bases short and J 0 bases short, with 16 bases between. This CDR3 spans 18 amino acids. CDR3 region: CASSPTGTGSSYNSPLHF. The CDR3 DNA sequence: TGCGCCAGCAGCCCTACCGGGACTGGGAGCTCCTATAATTCACCCCTCCACTTT.

In its sample, this clonotype was seen a few times. Its ends do not fully match the called genes, so a read error is possible. The chain joins TRBV5-1 to TRBJ1-1; 9 nucleotides align to TRBD1. Germline CDR1 reads SGHRS; CDR2 reads YFSETQ. The CDR3 is 15 amino acids. CDR3 region: CASSSRQGVNTETFF. The CDR3, as DNA: TGCGCCAGCAGCTCAAGACAGGGGGTGAACACTGAAACTTTCTTT.

This clonotype was seen many times. The chain uses TRBV7-9 and TRBJ1-1; D unresolved. V was clipped by 1 base and J by 5 bases, with 5 bases between them. The CDR3 spans 12 residues. CDR1 is SEHNR, CDR2 FQNEAQ, per germline (reference sequence). As DNA, the CDR3 is TGTGCCAGCAGCTTAGACGGAACTGAAGCTTTCTTT. This translates into CASSLDGTEAFF.

The gene calls are TRBV30 and TRBJ2-7; D perhaps matches TRBD1 (6 bases). Germline V CDR1 and CDR2: GTSNPN, SVGIG (reference sequence). Trimming removed 7 bases from V and 3 bases from J, with 13 bases in between. CDR3 size: 12 residues. The CDR3 DNA sequence: TGTGCCTTCGCTAAACAGGGCTACGAGCAGTACTTC. This translates into CAFAKQGYEQYF.

The V call is TRBV28, the J call TRBJ1-5; TRBD1 might be the D (5 bases). The length of the CDR3 is 14 residues. Per the germline V gene, CDR1 is MDHEN and CDR2 is SYDVKM. Deletions cut 8 bases from V and 2 bases from J, with 13 bases between. This CDR3 reads CASGGWQGNQPQHF. CDR3 nucleotides: TGTGCCAGCGGGGGGTGGCAGGGCAATCAGCCCCAGCATTTT.

This chain connects TRBV4-1 to TRBJ2-7; 14 nucleotides agree with TRBD2. The CDR3 totals 17 residues. V lost 2 bases, J lost 5 bases, and 8 bases stayed unmatched. Germline lookup yields CDR1 MGHRA and CDR2 YSYEKL. This CDR3 reads CASSQTPGGLAGDEQYF. The CDR3 DNA reads as TGCGCCAGCAGCCAAACCCCCGGGGGACTAGCGGGAGACGAGCAGTACTTC.

The chain joins TRBV3-1 to TRBJ1-1; D unclear. This CDR3 has 14 residues. V gave up 0 bases and J gave up 4 bases, with 9 bases separating them. Germline V lookup: CDR1 LGHDT, CDR2 YNNKEL (reference sequence). Written as DNA, the CDR3 is TGTGCCAGCAGCCAAGAGGTGGTTAGCACTGAAGCTTTCTTT. Translation: CASSQEVVSTEAFF.

The rearrangement uses TRBV10-3 and TRBJ1-1, with D perhaps matching TRBD1 (5 bases). Germline loops: CDR1 ENHRY, CDR2 SYGVKD. V was cut by 0 bases and J by 5 bases, with 13 bases left in between. This CDR3 has 15 amino acids. This chain's CDR3 is CAISESEGRGTEAFF. The CDR3 DNA reads TGTGCCATCAGTGAGTCCGAGGGGCGCGGTACTGAAGCTTTCTTT.

The J gene is TRBJ2-5, the V gene TRBV20-1; no definite D call. The CDR3 has 12 amino acids. Germline CDR1 and CDR2: DFQATT and SNEGSKA (reference sequence). The V end lost 3 bases, the J end lost 2 bases, and 7 bases lay between the germline ends. This chain's CDR3 is CSARSGQETQYF. The CDR3 nucleotides read TGCAGTGCTAGGTCCGGTCAAGAGACCCAGTACTTC.

This clonotype was observed a few times. The chain joins TRBV12-3 or TRBV12-4 to TRBJ1-5, with D unclear. This CDR3 contains 14 residues. V lost 5 bases and J lost 2, with 10 bases in between. The CDR3 region is CASSPYYGNQPQHF. In DNA form, the CDR3 reads TGTGCCAGCAGTCCCTACTATGGCAATCAGCCCCAGCATTTT.

This clonotype was recorded many times. This sequence joins TRBV27 and TRBJ2-7; D is possibly TRBD2 (6 bases). Germline V lookup: CDR1 MNHEY, CDR2 SMNVEV (reference sequence). This CDR3 has 16 residues. The ends were cut back, 0 bases at V and 4 bases at J, with 16 bases in the middle. CDR3 region: CASSLSLRGGLYEQYF. CDR3 in DNA: TGTGCCAGCAGTTTATCGCTGAGGGGAGGCCTATACGAGCAGTACTTC.

In this sample, this clonotype turned up a few times. The J gene is TRBJ1-1, the V gene TRBV2, with unresolved D. Trimming stripped 4 bases from V and 3 bases from J, with 15 bases between. CDR3 length: 15 residues. Germline V gene data show CDR1 as SNHLY and CDR2 as FYNNEI. This CDR3 is CASSGLRAIHTEAFF. The CDR3 DNA reads TGTGCCAGCAGTGGTCTACGGGCCATACACACTGAAGCTTTCTTT.

This clonotype was recorded a few times. The chain combines TRBV3-1 with TRBJ2-2; a weak D match, TRBD1 (5 bases). CDR1 and CDR2 (germline): LGHDT, YNNKEL (reference sequence). This CDR3 has 14 residues. The V and J ends lost 6 bases and 4 bases respectively, with 12 bases between them. The chain's CDR3 is CASRKGHGTGELFF. CDR3 coding DNA: TGTGCCAGCAGAAAGGGGCACGGCACCGGGGAGCTGTTTTTT. Filled out from reference TRBV3-1 and TRBJ2-2, the complete variable domain reads DTAVSQTPKYLVTQMGNDKSIKCEQNLGHDTMYWYKQDSKKFLKIMFSYNNKELIINETVPNRFSPKSPDKAHLNLHINSLELGDSAVYFCASRKGHGTGELFFGEGSRLTVL.